Listed here are 27 T cell receptor beta chains from one sample, sequenced in a study of blood T cell repertoires in COVID-19. TCRdb's copy holds only in-frame clones and misses some; the assay was immunoSEQ multiplex PCR. The sample lists about 52,000 clones, around four fifths occurring once. The sequenced sample consisted of peripheral blood. The receptors stem from a man aged 70 or older with active COVID-19.

Only a few counts were recorded for this clone. The gene calls are TRBV4-1 and TRBJ1-3; the match to TRBD1 covers 7 bases. Trimming at V came to 4 bases and at J to 2 bases, leaving 5 bases not matched to a gene. The length of the CDR3 is 15 residues. Germline assignment: CDR1 MGHRA and CDR2 YSYEKL. The CDR3 DNA is TGCGCCAGCAGCCGGGTACAGGGGACTGGAAACACCATATATTTT. It specifies CASSRVQGTGNTIYF.

The genes are TRBV5-4 and TRBJ2-5, with 9 nucleotides matching TRBD1. Trimming took 0 bases from V and 5 from J; bases not matched to a gene: 2. Germline-derived CDR1 and CDR2 are SGHNT and YYREEE (reference sequence). The CDR3 is made up of 14 amino acids. The CDR3 region is CASSLAGTGETQYF. The CDR3 bases are TGTGCCAGCAGCTTGGCCGGGACAGGGGAGACCCAGTACTTC.

This chain connects TRBV9 to TRBJ1-2, with 7 bases aligning to TRBD1. CDR3 length: 17 residues. V shed 0 bases, J shed 0 bases, and the junction held 8 bases outside the gene matches. The V gene's germline CDR1 is SGDLS and CDR2 YYNGEE. DNA for the CDR3: TGTGCCAGCAGCGTAGTGGCAGGGGGATGGGCTAACTATGGCTACACCTTC. This codes for CASSVVAGGWANYGYTF. Complete variable domain (other parts from reference TRBV9 and TRBJ1-2): DSGVTQTPKHLITATGQRVTLRCSPRSGDLSVYWYQQSLDQGLQFLIQYYNGEERAKGNILERFSAQQFPDLHSELNLSSLELGDSALYFCASSVVAGGWANYGYTFGSGTRLTVV.

This clone was observed a handful of times. The chain is built from TRBV4-1 and TRBJ1-5, with unresolved D. The CDR3 contains 13 residues. V lost 3 bases, J lost 2 bases, and 5 bases lay in between. Germline CDR1 is MGHRA and CDR2 is YSYEKL. In DNA, the CDR3 is TGCGCCAGCAGCCACGAGGGCAATCAGCCCCAGCATTTT. Protein sequence: CASSHEGNQPQHF.

The chain uses TRBV2 and TRBJ1-4; 7 bases line up with TRBD1. Germline CDR1 reads SNHLY; CDR2 reads FYNNEI. Trimming removed 6 bases from V and 11 bases from J; junction bases left unmatched: 9. This CDR3 region has 13 residues. CDR3 region: CASSNRGRTKLFF. The CDR3 bases are TGTGCCAGCAGCAACAGGGGAAGAACGAAACTGTTTTTT.

The gene calls are TRBV2 and TRBJ2-7; tentative D call: TRBD2 (6 bases). Germline loops: CDR1 SNHLY, CDR2 FYNNEI. V gave up 5 bases and J gave up 6 bases, with 17 bases separating them. The CDR3 length is 14 residues. CDR3 in DNA: TGTGCCAGCAGTCGTTTCCGGGACTTACTCGAGCAGTACTTC. Its protein product is CASSRFRDLLEQYF.

The rearrangement links TRBV5-1 to TRBJ2-1, with 11 bases aligning to TRBD2. There are 17 residues in the CDR3. V was pared by 4 bases and J by 4 bases, with 10 bases of the junction left unmatched. In germline, CDR1 is SGHRS, CDR2 YFSETQ. CDR3: CASSISSSGGRYNEQFF. CDR3 sequence (DNA): TGCGCCAGCAGCATCTCGTCTAGCGGGGGGAGGTACAATGAGCAGTTCTTC.

This clone was picked up one time. The chain employs TRBV6-2 or TRBV6-3 and TRBJ2-4, with 8 bases lining up with TRBD1. Trimming at V came to 6 bases and at J to 4 bases, leaving 2 bases not matched to a gene. Per germline, CDR1 MNHEY and CDR2 SVGEGT. The CDR3 is made up of 13 amino acids. The CDR3 DNA follows: TGTGCCAGCAGCAGGGACAGGAAAAACATTCAGTACTTC. It translates to CASSRDRKNIQYF.

This chain uses TRBV9 with TRBJ2-7; D is possibly TRBD2 (6 bases). The CDR3 runs 15 residues. In germline, CDR1 is SGDLS, CDR2 YYNGEE. Trimming left V 4 bases short and J 3 bases short, with 17 bases between. The CDR3 protein is CASSPLGGPSYEQYF. The CDR3 nucleotides are TGTGCCAGCAGCCCTCTGGGGGGACCCAGCTACGAGCAGTACTTC.

The V gene is TRBV25-1, the J gene TRBJ1-4; 10 bases match TRBD1. Trimming cost V 3 bases and J 8 bases; bases outside gene matches: 12. The CDR3 covers 17 residues. Per germline, CDR1 MGHDK and CDR2 SYGVNS. The CDR3 spells CASSDTRQGAFLEKLFF. DNA of the CDR3: TGTGCCAGCAGTGATACTCGACAGGGGGCTTTTTTAGAAAAACTGTTTTTT. Drawing the rest from reference TRBV25-1 and TRBJ1-4, the complete variable domain is EADIYQTPRYLVIGTGKKITLECSQTMGHDKMYWYQQDPGMELHLIHYSYGVNSTEKGDLSSESTVSRIRTEHFPLTLESARPSHTSQYLCASSDTRQGAFLEKLFFGSGTQLSVL.

This sequence joins TRBV12-3 or TRBV12-4 and TRBJ1-5; 7 nucleotides align to TRBD1. There are 13 residues in the CDR3. Trimming cost V 6 bases and J 4 bases; bases outside gene matches: 3. The CDR3 bases are TGTGCCAGCAGACGACAGGGTAATCAGCCCCAGCATTTT. Translated, it gives CASRRQGNQPQHF.

This rearrangement joins TRBV3-1 (or the pseudogene TRBV3-2) to TRBJ2-5; TRBD2 agrees at 7 bases. In germline, CDR1 is LGHDT, CDR2 YNNKEL (reference sequence). V dropped 6 bases and J dropped 1; count of bases not matched to a gene: 2. The CDR3 has 13 residues. The CDR3 protein is CASRGTTQETQYF. CDR3 DNA: TGTGCCAGCAGAGGGACTACCCAAGAGACCCAGTACTTC.

This clone was detected a few times. This chain uses TRBV6-2 or TRBV6-3 with TRBJ2-7; TRBD1 is a possible D gene (5 bases). The CDR3 length is 14 residues. The V end was cut by 5 bases, the J end by 4 bases, with 15 bases between. Germline-derived CDR1 and CDR2 are MNHEY and SVGEGT. The CDR3 nucleotides are TGTGCCAGCAGTCGCAGGCAGGGTGGGTACGAGCAGTACTTC. This translates into CASSRRQGGYEQYF.

The V call is TRBV19, the J call TRBJ1-5; 10 bases match TRBD1. The CDR3 consists of 16 residues. Germline V gene data show CDR1 as LNHDA and CDR2 as SQIVND (reference sequence). V was clipped by 5 bases and J by 3 bases; unmatched bases: 7. The CDR3 protein is CASSPTDRGINQPQHF. The CDR3 DNA sequence: TGTGCCAGTAGTCCAACGGACAGGGGGATCAATCAGCCCCAGCATTTT. Complete variable domain (other parts from reference TRBV19 and TRBJ1-5): DGGITQSPKYLFRKEGQNVTLSCEQNLNHDAMYWYRQDPGQGLRLIYYSQIVNDFQKGDIAEGYSVSREKKESFPLTVTSAQKNPTAFYLCASSPTDRGINQPQHFGDGTRLSIL.

The chain joins TRBV19 to TRBJ2-2; D perhaps matches TRBD2 (5 bases). V lost 5 bases and J 4 bases, leaving 17 bases between the germline ends. Germline CDR1 and CDR2: LNHDA and SQIVND (reference sequence). The CDR3 totals 16 residues. DNA for the CDR3: TGTGCCAGTAGTGAACCTTCGGGGTACCGCACCGGGGAGCTGTTTTTT. The encoded protein is CASSEPSGYRTGELFF.

The rearrangement links TRBV5-4 to TRBJ2-5; unclear D gene. V lost 5 bases, J lost 4 bases, and 9 bases lay in between. The CDR3 length is 12 residues. From germline, CDR1 is SGHNT and CDR2 YYREEE (reference sequence). The CDR3 coding sequence is TGTGCCAGCAGGTCGAGCGCAGAGACCCAGTACTTC. It translates to CASRSSAETQYF. The whole variable domain, filled in from reference TRBV5-4 and TRBJ2-5, reads ETGVTQSPTHLIKTRGQQVTLRCSSQSGHNTVSWYQQALGQGPQFIFQYYREEENGRGNFPPRFSGLQFPNYSSELNVNALELDDSALYLCASRSSAETQYFGPGTRLLVL.

This chain joins TRBV2 and TRBJ2-4; TRBD2 matches at 12 bases. V shed 7 bases, J shed 0 bases, and the junction held 4 bases outside the gene matches. Per germline, CDR1 SNHLY and CDR2 FYNNEI. The CDR3 consists of 16 residues. The CDR3, as DNA: TGTGCCAGCAATCTAGCGGGGGGGCAAGCCAAAAACATTCAGTACTTC. It codes for CASNLAGGQAKNIQYF.

This rearrangement joins TRBV4-3 to TRBJ2-3; 10 nucleotides agree with TRBD2. The CDR3 spans 16 residues. Germline V gene sequence: CDR1 LGHNA, CDR2 YSLEER. Germline trimming cut 0 bases from V and 2 bases from J; bases unmatched to any gene: 2. In nucleotides, the CDR3 is TGCGCCAGCAGCCAAGAAGCGGGGGGGCCCACAGATACGCAGTATTTT. It is translated as CASSQEAGGPTDTQYF.

This chain connects TRBV30 to TRBJ2-5, with 9 nucleotides matching TRBD2. Looked up from germline, CDR1 is GTSNPN and CDR2 is SVGIG (reference sequence). The CDR3 runs 16 residues. With 0 bases clipped from V and 3 bases from J, the junction kept 8 bases outside the gene matches. CDR3 amino acids: CAWSVSGLAGKETQYF. DNA for the CDR3: TGTGCCTGGAGTGTATCGGGCCTAGCGGGGAAAGAGACCCAGTACTTC.

This rearrangement joins TRBV19 to TRBJ2-3; 13 bases are a match to TRBD2. The V gene's germline CDR1 is LNHDA and CDR2 SQIVND (reference sequence). The CDR3 has 17 residues. Losses at the gene ends were 4 bases for V and 0 bases for J; bases not matched to a gene: 4. DNA for the CDR3: TGTGCCAGTAGTAGGACTAGCGGGGGCACTAGCACAGATACGCAGTATTTT. This encodes CASSRTSGGTSTDTQYF.

This clone was observed a few times. The chain is built from TRBV28 and TRBJ1-3; 7 nucleotides line up with TRBD1. CDR3 size: 16 residues. CDR1 is MDHEN and CDR2 is SYDVKM in the germline V gene. V trimming: 1 base; J trimming: 2 bases; junction bases outside the gene matches: 5. CDR3 DNA sequence: TGTGCCAGCAGTTTATCAGGCGGGACAGCTGGAAACACCATATATTTT. Amino acids: CASSLSGGTAGNTIYF.

The chain joins TRBV28 to TRBJ2-7, with 10 bases matching TRBD2. This CDR3 has 14 amino acids. Unmatched junction bases numbered 3, after V lost 5 bases and J lost 2 bases. Germline lookup yields CDR1 MDHEN and CDR2 SYDVKM. CDR3 sequence: CASSLTSGAYEQYF. CDR3 nucleotide sequence: TGTGCCAGCAGTCTCACTAGCGGGGCCTACGAGCAGTACTTC. Full variable domain (rest looked up from reference TRBV28 and TRBJ2-7): DVKVTQSSRYLVKRTGEKVFLECVQDMDHENMFWYRQDPGLGLRLIYFSYDVKMKEKGDIPEGYSVSREKKERFSLILESASTNQTSMYLCASSLTSGAYEQYFGPGTRLTVT.

V usage is TRBV5-5 and J usage is TRBJ2-2; the D gene is possibly TRBD1 (6 bases). This CDR3 contains 15 residues. Germline CDR1 and CDR2: SGHKS and YYEKEE (reference sequence). V was clipped by 4 bases and J by 1 base, with 11 bases between them. The CDR3 DNA reads TGTGCCAGCAGCCAGGACAGCTGGAACACCGGGGAGCTGTTTTTT. It yields the protein CASSQDSWNTGELFF.

The CDR3 bases are TGTGCCACCAGCAGGGACCCTCGATCCAGGGTTGCCTATGGCTACACCTTC. Protein sequence: CATSRDPRSRVAYGYTF. The chain couples TRBV15 to TRBJ1-2, with a tentative D call TRBD1 (5 bases). There are 17 residues in the CDR3. Germline CDR1 LNHNV, CDR2 YYDKDF (reference sequence). Trimming took 3 bases from V and 4 from J, leaving 21 bases between them.

The chain is built from TRBV6-6 and TRBJ1-2; no clear D. Germline CDR1 and CDR2: MNHNY and SVGAGI (reference sequence). Between the trimmed V and J ends, which lost 5 bases and 3 bases, there was a span of 10 bases. CDR3 length: 13 residues. The CDR3 reads CASSTPGDYGYTF. The CDR3 nucleotides are TGTGCCAGCAGTACCCCCGGAGACTATGGCTACACCTTC.

The rearrangement joins TRBV7-2 to TRBJ2-1, with 11 bases matching TRBD2. This CDR3 has 17 amino acids. The trim removed 5 bases at V and 7 bases at J, leaving 13 bases unmatched. CDR1 and CDR2 (germline): SGHTA, FQGNSA. The CDR3 nucleotides are TGTGCCAGCAGCCAACGTCCCCTAGCGGGGGGTGGGAATGAGCAGTTCTTC. This sequence encodes CASSQRPLAGGGNEQFF.

The rearrangement joins TRBV4-3 to TRBJ2-1; D is unresolved. Per the germline V gene, CDR1 is LGHNA and CDR2 is YSLEER. The CDR3 is 14 residues long. V lost 0 bases, J lost 9 bases, and 12 bases lay in between. The CDR3 region is CASSQDWASGEQFF. The CDR3 DNA reads as TGCGCCAGCAGCCAAGATTGGGCCTCTGGTGAGCAGTTCTTC.